This entry is about one T cell receptor beta chain. The antigen is undetermined. The CDR3 spans 13 residues. V lost 7 bases and J lost 8, with 14 bases in between. In TCRdb, the reads were re-called with MiXCR into one record per CDR3 protein. The table lists about 770,000 distinct CDR3 sequences, 25% to 35% of them singletons. This entry comes from a study of T cell repertoires in cytomegalovirus infection. The sequences come from cultured CD8+ T cells from PBMCs, collected from culture after CMV antigen stimulation. This TCR derives from a human donor in good health (CMV status not recorded). Some clones in this sample may be carry-over from other donors' samples. The chain employs TRBV12-3 or TRBV12-4 and TRBJ2-2, with D perhaps TRBD1 or TRBD2 (5 bases each). The CDR3 bases are TGTGCCAGCACTTGGGACGTTCAGGGGGAGCTGTTTTTT. Translated: CASTWDVQGELFF.